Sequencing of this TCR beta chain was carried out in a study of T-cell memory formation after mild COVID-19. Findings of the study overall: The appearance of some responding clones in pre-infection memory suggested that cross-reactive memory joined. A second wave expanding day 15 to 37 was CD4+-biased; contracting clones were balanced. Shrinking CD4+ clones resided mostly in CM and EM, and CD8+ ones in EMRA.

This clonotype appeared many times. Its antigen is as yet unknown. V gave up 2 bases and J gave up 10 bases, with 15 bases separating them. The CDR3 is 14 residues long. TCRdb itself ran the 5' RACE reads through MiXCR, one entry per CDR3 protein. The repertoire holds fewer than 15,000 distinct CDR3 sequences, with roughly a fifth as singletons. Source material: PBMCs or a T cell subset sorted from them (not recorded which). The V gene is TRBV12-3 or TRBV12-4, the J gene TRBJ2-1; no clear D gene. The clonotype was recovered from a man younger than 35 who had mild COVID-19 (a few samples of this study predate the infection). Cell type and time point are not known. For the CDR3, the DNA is TGTGCCAGCAGTTTATTAGGCGCCGCCTCGGAGCAGTTCTTC. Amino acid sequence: CASSLLGAASEQFF.